This TCR beta chain stems from a study of blood T cell repertoires in COVID-19. CDR1 and CDR2 from the germline V gene are SGHTA and FQGNSA. V gave up 5 bases and J gave up 3 bases; unmatched junction bases: 6. The CDR3 runs to 16 residues. Data came from immunoSEQ multiplex PCR; TCRdb stores just in-frame clones and leaves some out. This table holds roughly 68,000 clones, 82% found once. The chain combines TRBV7-2 with TRBJ2-1, with 11 bases matching TRBD2. The specimen sequenced was peripheral blood. This clonotype was sampled from a man older than 75 with active COVID-19. CDR3 region: CASSRGLAVVYNEQFF. The DNA for the CDR3 is TGTGCCAGCAGCAGGGGACTAGCGGTTGTCTACAATGAGCAGTTCTTC.